This T cell receptor (beta chain) is drawn from a study of human thymus T cells. Only four of the eight donors provided an approximately 0.45-1 mL blood sample. All available leukocytes, rather than a set cell count, yielded the blood DNA. Clones were read by immunoSEQ multiplex PCR, and TCRdb kept only the in-frame ones, dropping some. This table has around 44,000 clones, roughly 94% appearing once. The clonotype originates from a boy under two years old with a congenital heart defect but otherwise immunologically healthy. Sequenced material: blood.

CDR3 loop: CASSPRLVGEQFF. The CDR3 DNA follows: TGTGCCAGCAGCCCAAGACTAGTTGGTGAGCAGTTCTTC. This chain connects TRBV13 to TRBJ2-1; TRBD2 might be the D (6 bases). V was pared by 5 bases and J by 9 bases, with 14 bases between. The CDR3 is 13 amino acids. Per the germline V gene, CDR1 is PRHDT and CDR2 is FYEKMQ (reference sequence).